These 29 T cell receptor beta chains originate from one sample sequenced in a study of CD8 T cells in Susac syndrome. Reverse transcription of roughly 0.5 to 1 ug RNA was carried out with random hexamers. Each CDR3 protein gets one entry after TCRdb re-called the immunoSEQ multiplex PCR reads with MiXCR. The sample lists roughly 200,000 distinct CDR3 sequences; 95% were seen once. Specimen: CD8+ T cells from PBMCs. The receptors originated from a human donor with multiple sclerosis.

The rearrangement links TRBV2 to TRBJ2-1, with a possible D match to TRBD2 (6 bases). V was cut by 6 bases and J by 6 bases, with 12 bases left in between. The germline gives CDR1 SNHLY, CDR2 FYNNEI. The CDR3 totals 13 residues. CDR3 protein: CASSSRDSNEQFF. CDR3 nucleotide sequence: TGTGCCAGCAGCTCCCGGGACTCCAATGAGCAGTTCTTC.

The chain combines TRBV2 with TRBJ2-7, with TRBD2 identical over 9 bases. Germline V gives CDR1 SNHLY, CDR2 FYNNEI. There are 13 residues in the CDR3. Germline trimming cut 6 bases from V and 3 bases from J; bases unmatched to any gene: 3. CDR3 DNA sequence: TGTGCCAGCAGCCGACTAGCGGTCTACGAGCAGTACTTC. This sequence encodes CASSRLAVYEQYF.

V is TRBV12-3 or TRBV12-4 and J is TRBJ1-5; 12 bases align to TRBD1. The CDR3 sequence is 15 residues long. V lost 3 bases to trimming and J lost 5 bases; unmatched junction nucleotides: 2. Here the CDR3 reads CASSFGTGGHQPQHF. DNA of the CDR3: TGTGCCAGCAGTTTTGGGACAGGGGGCCATCAGCCCCAGCATTTT.

This sequence joins TRBV29-1 and TRBJ2-7; perhaps D is TRBD1 or TRBD2 (5 bases each). Germline CDR1 and CDR2: SQVTM and ANQGSEA. There are 13 residues in the CDR3. Trimming took 6 bases from V and 2 from J, leaving 14 bases between them. The CDR3 bases are TGCAGCGTGAATGGGGGATCTGCCTACGAGCAGTACTTC. It is translated as CSVNGGSAYEQYF.

This clonotype showed up just once. This sequence joins TRBV13 and TRBJ2-7, with unresolved D. Germline V gene lookup returns CDR1 PRHDT and CDR2 FYEKMQ (reference sequence). The CDR3 is made up of 14 amino acids. V dropped 4 bases and J dropped 1 base, with 11 bases sitting between them. This CDR3 is CASSSSLHSYEQYF. Written as DNA, the CDR3 is TGTGCCAGCAGCTCGAGCCTACATTCCTACGAGCAGTACTTC.

The sample holds one count of this clonotype. V and J are TRBV21-1 and TRBJ1-2. TRBV21-1 is a known pseudogene. This CDR3 region has 13 residues. In DNA, the CDR3 is TGTGCCAGCAGCAAAGCTCAGCTCTATGGCTACACCTTC. Amino acid sequence: CASSKAQLYGYTF.

The rearrangement joins TRBV18 to TRBJ2-7; D unresolved. Trimming left V 4 bases short and J 6 bases short, with 10 bases between. CDR1 is KGHSH and CDR2 is LQKENI in the germline V gene. The CDR3 has 12 amino acids. The CDR3 sequence: CASSRASGEQYF. CDR3 in DNA: TGTGCCAGCTCACGGGCCTCAGGCGAGCAGTACTTC.

On this clonotype: The junction departs from germline at one end; a sequencing error may be responsible. The chain links TRBV6-5 to TRBJ2-3, with a weak D call TRBD2 (5 bases). This CDR3 spans 15 amino acids. Per germline, CDR1 MNHEY and CDR2 SVGAGI. The CDR3 region has the DNA TGTGCCAGTAGTTCACGACCGCGGGGCACAGATACGCAGTATTTT. Residues: CASSSRPRGTDTQYF.

The chain joins TRBV7-9 to TRBJ2-1; 9 positions agree with TRBD2. Germline-derived CDR1 and CDR2 are SEHNR and FQNEAQ (reference sequence). This CDR3 spans 16 amino acids. The J segment lost 5 bases and the V segment lost 2 bases, leaving 7 bases of the junction unmatched. The CDR3 nucleotides read TGTGCCAGCAGCTTATCGGCGGGAGGGCCAGACAATGAGCAGTTCTTC. Its translation is CASSLSAGGPDNEQFF.

The chain carries TRBV9 and TRBJ2-3, with 9 positions matching TRBD2. The length of the CDR3 is 16 residues. Germline-derived CDR1 and CDR2 are SGDLS and YYNGEE. The ends lost 3 bases at V and 6 bases at J; junction bases unmatched: 11. Here the CDR3 DNA reads TGTGCCAGCAGCGCCCTGGGACTAGCTGGGGCGGATACGCAGTATTTT. The encoded protein is CASSALGLAGADTQYF.

J is TRBJ2-3 and V is TRBV13; 9 bases match TRBD1. Trimming took 5 bases from V and 1 from J; bases not matched to a gene: 10. CDR1 and CDR2 from the germline V gene are PRHDT and FYEKMQ (reference sequence). CDR3 length: 17 residues. CDR3 sequence (DNA): TGTGCCAGCAGCCCGGAACAGGGGGCATCAGGCACAGATACGCAGTATTTT. Protein sequence: CASSPEQGASGTDTQYF.

The J gene is TRBJ2-2, the V gene TRBV29-1, with D possibly being TRBD2 (6 bases). Trimming took off 7 bases at V and 6 bases at J, with 12 bases between the two ends. The germline V gene encodes CDR1 SQVTM and CDR2 ANQGSEA. This CDR3 contains 12 residues. CDR3 region: CSATAGPGELFF. Written as DNA, the CDR3 is TGCAGCGCAACCGCGGGGCCCGGGGAGCTGTTTTTT.

The V call is TRBV7-9, the J call TRBJ2-7; no reliable D call. CDR3 length equals 13 residues. Germline V gene sequence: CDR1 SEHNR, CDR2 FQNEAQ (reference sequence). The V and J ends lost 5 bases and 5 bases respectively, with 13 bases between them. CDR3 protein: CASSTRTRHEQYF. The CDR3 nucleotides read TGTGCCAGCAGCACCCGGACGAGGCACGAGCAGTACTTC.

The CDR3 sequence is CASSFRVHQWGTGELFF. The CDR3 coding sequence is TGTGCCAGCAGCTTCCGGGTCCATCAGTGGGGCACCGGGGAGCTGTTTTTT. This chain connects TRBV13 to TRBJ2-2; D uncertain. Germline V CDR1 and CDR2: PRHDT, FYEKMQ (reference sequence). With 3 bases removed from V and 4 bases from J, the gap between germline ends came to 18 bases. The CDR3 consists of 17 residues.

This chain joins TRBV29-1 and TRBJ2-7, with D possibly matching TRBD2 (7 bases). CDR1 SQVTM and CDR2 ANQGSEA come from the germline V gene. The length of the CDR3 is 12 residues. Trimming removed 7 bases from V and 6 bases from J, with 16 bases in between. This chain's CDR3 is CSANGGGGEQYF. CDR3 nucleotides: TGCAGCGCCAATGGGGGCGGGGGCGAGCAGTACTTC.

The chain recombines TRBV5-6 with TRBJ2-1; D is unresolved. The CDR3 has 14 amino acids. Trimming pared 1 base from V and 7 bases from J, leaving 12 bases between. Germline lookup yields CDR1 SGHDT and CDR2 YYEEEE. The chain's CDR3 is CASSLKGNRNEQFF. CDR3 bases: TGTGCCAGCAGCTTGAAGGGCAATAGGAATGAGCAGTTCTTC.

The genes are TRBV12-3 or TRBV12-4 and TRBJ1-2, with D unclear. Trimming removed 6 bases at V and 3 bases at J, with 14 bases between. This CDR3 is 14 amino acids long. In DNA, the CDR3 is TGTGCCAGCAGACCCCGTGCGGAGTACTATGGCTACACCTTC. Translation gives CASRPRAEYYGYTF.

V is TRBV30 and J is TRBJ2-2; unclear D gene. V was clipped by 4 bases and J by 2 bases, with 11 bases between them. The length of the CDR3 is 14 residues. Germline V gene data show CDR1 as GTSNPN and CDR2 as SVGIG (reference sequence). The CDR3 coding sequence is TGTGCCTGGAAAATGCGCCCAAACACCGGGGAGCTGTTTTTT. The encoded protein is CAWKMRPNTGELFF.

This chain links TRBV6-2 or TRBV6-3 with TRBJ2-1, with D possibly TRBD2 on 6 matching bases. The CDR3 spans 16 residues. Trimming pared 0 bases from V and 3 bases from J, leaving 12 bases between. CDR1 is MNHEY, CDR2 SVGEGT, per germline. The CDR3 here is CASSYSTSTGYNEQFF. The CDR3 coding sequence is TGTGCCAGCAGTTACTCGACTAGTACCGGCTACAATGAGCAGTTCTTC.

The J gene is TRBJ1-4, the V gene TRBV6-5; D gene unclear. This CDR3 region has 14 residues. Germline V CDR1 and CDR2: MNHEY, SVGAGI. Between the trimmed V and J ends, which lost 4 bases and 7 bases, there was a span of 13 bases. The CDR3 protein is CASSLSSWSEKLFF. In DNA, the CDR3 is TGTGCCAGCAGTTTAAGCTCTTGGAGTGAAAAACTGTTTTTT.

The J gene is TRBJ2-1, the V gene TRBV11-2; D unresolved. Germline V gives CDR1 SGHAT, CDR2 FQNNGV. The CDR3 is 14 residues long. Trimming stripped 0 bases from V and 4 bases from J, with 7 bases between. The CDR3 DNA sequence: TGTGCCAGCAGCTTAGAGCTGGATTACAATGAGCAGTTCTTC. Translated, it gives CASSLELDYNEQFF.

The chain couples TRBV12-3 or TRBV12-4 to TRBJ2-2, with D perhaps TRBD2 (5 bases). The CDR3 has 15 amino acids. V was pared by 7 bases and J by 7 bases, with 19 bases between. The CDR3 region is CASTPTFSGIGELFF. As DNA, the CDR3 is TGTGCCAGCACCCCCACTTTTTCGGGGATCGGGGAGCTGTTTTTT.

V usage is TRBV9 and J usage is TRBJ2-1; no clear D. Looked up from germline, CDR1 is SGDLS and CDR2 is YYNGEE. The CDR3 length is 13 residues. Between the trimmed V and J ends, which lost 5 bases and 6 bases, there was a span of 12 bases. CDR3 sequence reads: CASRNEIGNEQFF. The CDR3 region has the DNA TGTGCCAGCAGGAATGAAATAGGCAATGAGCAGTTCTTC. Looking up the rest from reference TRBV9 and TRBJ2-1 gives the full variable domain: DSGVTQTPKHLITATGQRVTLRCSPRSGDLSVYWYQQSLDQGLQFLIQYYNGEERAKGNILERFSAQQFPDLHSELNLSSLELGDSALYFCASRNEIGNEQFFGPGTRLTVL.

This chain connects TRBV2 to TRBJ1-2; unclear D gene. V was shortened by 8 bases and J by 4 bases, with 11 bases between the two germline ends. The germline V gene has CDR1 SNHLY and CDR2 FYNNEI. The CDR3 spans 12 residues. CDR3 DNA sequence: TGTGCCAGCGGACGACTGACCTATGGCTACACCTTC. It codes for CASGRLTYGYTF. Complete variable domain (other parts from reference TRBV2 and TRBJ1-2): EPEVTQTPSHQVTQMGQEVILRCVPISNHLYFYWYRQILGQKVEFLVSFYNNEISEKSEIFDDQFSVERPDGSNFTLKIRSTKLEDSAMYFCASGRLTYGYTFGSGTRLTVV.

This chain connects TRBV29-1 to TRBJ2-5; tentatively, D is TRBD2 (5 bases). Trimming took 8 bases from V and 9 from J, leaving 22 bases between them. This CDR3 spans 13 amino acids. Germline CDR1 is SQVTM and CDR2 is ANQGSEA. This CDR3 reads CSCLPDSSRAQYF. The CDR3 DNA reads as TGCAGCTGCCTCCCGGACTCTAGTAGGGCCCAGTACTTC.

The genes are TRBV7-9 and TRBJ1-2; D uncertain. This CDR3 spans 13 amino acids. The V gene lost 4 bases and the J gene lost 7 bases, with 13 bases spanning the gap. Germline V gives CDR1 SEHNR, CDR2 FQNEAQ (reference sequence). CDR3 coding DNA: TGTGCCAGCAGCTCCTGGTCGGTTAGTGGCTACACCTTC. It specifies CASSSWSVSGYTF.

The chain joins TRBV2 to TRBJ1-6; a weak D match, TRBD1 (6 bases). Per germline, CDR1 SNHLY and CDR2 FYNNEI. This CDR3 region has 15 residues. Trimming left V 7 bases short and J 8 bases short, with 18 bases between. CDR3: CASINLQGQDSPLHF. Written as DNA, the CDR3 is TGTGCCAGCATCAATCTCCAGGGGCAAGATTCACCCCTCCACTTT. The whole variable domain, filled in from reference TRBV2 and TRBJ1-6, reads EPEVTQTPSHQVTQMGQEVILRCVPISNHLYFYWYRQILGQKVEFLVSFYNNEISEKSEIFDDQFSVERPDGSNFTLKIRSTKLEDSAMYFCASINLQGQDSPLHFGNGTRLTVT.

This clonotype was counted once. The chain has TRBV6-2 or TRBV6-3 and TRBJ2-7; D gene uncertain. The CDR3 sequence is 16 residues long. Germline lookup yields CDR1 MNHEY and CDR2 SVGEGT. Trimming left V 0 bases short and J 0 bases short, with 12 bases between. The CDR3 DNA reads as TGTGCCAGCAGTTACTCGCCGGATTCCTCCTCCTACGAGCAGTACTTC. It codes for CASSYSPDSSSYEQYF.

The rearrangement joins TRBV3-1 to TRBJ2-1; D unclear. Germline lookup yields CDR1 LGHDT and CDR2 YNNKEL (reference sequence). The CDR3 has 16 amino acids. Trimming pared 2 bases from V and 5 bases from J, leaving 16 bases between. CDR3 in amino acids: CASSQYTLGADNEQFF. CDR3 coding DNA: TGTGCCAGCAGCCAATACACATTAGGTGCTGACAATGAGCAGTTCTTC.